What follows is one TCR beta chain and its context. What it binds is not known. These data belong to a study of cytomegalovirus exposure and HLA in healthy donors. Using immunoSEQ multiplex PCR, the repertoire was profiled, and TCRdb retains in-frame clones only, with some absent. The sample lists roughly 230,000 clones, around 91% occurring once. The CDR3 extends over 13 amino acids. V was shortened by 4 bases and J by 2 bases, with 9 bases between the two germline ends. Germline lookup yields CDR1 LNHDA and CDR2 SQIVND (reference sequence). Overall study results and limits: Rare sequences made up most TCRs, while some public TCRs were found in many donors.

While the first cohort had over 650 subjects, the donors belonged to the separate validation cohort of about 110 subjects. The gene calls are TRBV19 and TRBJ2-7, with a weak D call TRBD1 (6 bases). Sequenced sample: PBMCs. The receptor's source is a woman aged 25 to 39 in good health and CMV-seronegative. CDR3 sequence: CASSKTGPYEQYF. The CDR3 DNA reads TGTGCCAGTAGTAAAACAGGGCCCTACGAGCAGTACTTC. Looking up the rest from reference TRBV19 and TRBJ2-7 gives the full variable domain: DGGITQSPKYLFRKEGQNVTLSCEQNLNHDAMYWYRQDPGQGLRLIYYSQIVNDFQKGDIAEGYSVSREKKESFPLTVTSAQKNPTAFYLCASSKTGPYEQYFGPGTRLTVT.